This T cell receptor beta chain was recovered during a study of T cells in Graves' hyperthyroidism and ophthalmopathy. The V end lost 1 base, the J end lost 5 bases, and 9 bases lay between the germline ends. CDR3 size: 14 residues. The germline V gene has CDR1 SGHTA and CDR2 FQGTGA. Amplification yielded TCR beta CDR3 regions, with RNA transcripts as the source. During a first-round RT-PCR of the TCR CDR3, the HTBI primer set was used. TCRdb reanalysed the multiplex PCR reads using MiXCR and keeps one entry per CDR3 protein. The sample yields 800,000 or so distinct CDR3 sequences, 38% seen once. This clonotype turned up a few times. A single base separates this from a much larger clone, so it may be a read error.

The chain has TRBV7-3 and TRBJ1-5; D possibly corresponds to TRBD1 (6 bases). Material: blood. The sequence came from a man aged 18 to 29 with Graves' hyperthyroidism. The CDR3 spells CASSLRPGDQPQHF. The CDR3 DNA reads TGTGCCAGCAGCTTAAGGCCAGGGGATCAGCCCCAGCATTTT.